Each of the 17 T cell receptor beta chains below was sequenced from the same sample in a study of control samples from healthy donors and cancer patients. TCRdb's copy holds only in-frame clones and misses some; the assay was immunoSEQ multiplex PCR. Among 160,000 or so clones listed, less than 95% were seen once. The specimen was PBMCs. These receptors originate from a man aged 55-75 years with colorectal cancer.

The chain has TRBV3-1 (or the pseudogene TRBV3-2) and TRBJ2-5, with a weak D call TRBD2 (5 bases). The V and J ends lost 1 base and 5 bases respectively, with 14 bases between them. This CDR3 is 15 amino acids long. The germline V gene encodes CDR1 LGHDT and CDR2 YNNKEL (reference sequence). CDR3 coding DNA: TGTGCCAGCAGCCAAGGATCGCGGTCGGGGGAGACCCAGTACTTC. Protein sequence: CASSQGSRSGETQYF.

V gene TRBV3-1 (or the pseudogene TRBV3-2) combines with J gene TRBJ1-1, with TRBD1 matching over 7 bases. There are 14 residues in the CDR3. From germline, CDR1 is LGHDT and CDR2 YNNKEL (reference sequence). V dropped 2 bases and J dropped 4; count of bases not matched to a gene: 4. The DNA for the CDR3 is TGTGCCAGCAGCCAAAGGAACAGGGGCACTGAAGCTTTCTTT. Amino acid sequence: CASSQRNRGTEAFF.

This clone appeared a few times. This rearrangement joins TRBV29-1 to TRBJ2-3; 7 bases map to TRBD1. With V trimmed by 4 bases and J by 3 bases, 7 bases remained unmatched. Germline loops: CDR1 SQVTM, CDR2 ANQGSEA. The CDR3 length is 14 residues. The CDR3 spells CSVVNRGSTDTQYF. The CDR3 DNA is TGCAGCGTTGTCAACAGGGGTTCGACAGATACGCAGTATTTT.

This chain uses TRBV2 with TRBJ2-7; TRBD2 might be the D (5 bases). Germline CDR1 SNHLY, CDR2 FYNNEI. The length of the CDR3 is 12 residues. The V end was cut by 6 bases, the J end by 4 bases, with 10 bases between. This CDR3 is CASRYGSYEQYF. The CDR3 nucleotides read TGTGCCAGCAGGTATGGGAGTTACGAGCAGTACTTC.

This chain uses TRBV24-1 with TRBJ1-2; D may be TRBD1 (5 bases). Trimming removed 4 bases at V and 6 bases at J, with 11 bases between. Germline lookup yields CDR1 KGHDR and CDR2 SFDVKD. The CDR3 length is 13 residues. In DNA form, the CDR3 reads TGTGCCACCAGTGAGTCAACAGGAAATGGCTACACCTTC. Amino acids: CATSESTGNGYTF.

V and J are TRBV28 and TRBJ1-6, with no clear D. The V end lost 5 bases, the J end lost 10 bases, and 18 bases lay between the germline ends. The germline V gene has CDR1 MDHEN and CDR2 SYDVKM. The CDR3 has 15 amino acids. The CDR3 loop reads CASSPPGRGRSPLHF. The DNA of the CDR3 is TGTGCCAGCAGTCCGCCAGGTCGGGGAAGGTCACCCCTCCACTTT.

V usage is TRBV3-1 (or the pseudogene TRBV3-2) and J usage is TRBJ2-5, with TRBD1 as a possible D gene (5 bases). CDR3 size: 16 residues. Germline CDR1 is LGHDT and CDR2 is YNNKEL (reference sequence). V gave up 4 bases and J gave up 1 base, with 16 bases separating them. This CDR3 reads CASSPISRATQETQYF. The CDR3 region has the DNA TGTGCCAGCAGCCCAATCTCCAGGGCGACCCAAGAGACCCAGTACTTC.

The gene calls are TRBV29-1 and TRBJ1-6; D uncertain. The CDR3 is 13 residues long. The V end lost 6 bases, the J end lost 4 bases, and 10 bases lay between the germline ends. Per germline, CDR1 SQVTM and CDR2 ANQGSEA. CDR3 loop: CSVMQSYNSPLHF. CDR3 coding DNA: TGCAGCGTCATGCAGAGTTATAATTCACCCCTCCACTTT.

The V call is TRBV7-6, the J call TRBJ2-3, with 7 bases identical to TRBD1. V dropped 3 bases and J dropped 2; count of bases not matched to a gene: 5. Germline V lookup: CDR1 SGHVS, CDR2 FNYEAQ. This CDR3 has 15 amino acids. CDR3 loop: CASSLGDRHTDTQYF. DNA of the CDR3: TGTGCCAGCAGCTTGGGGGACAGACACACAGATACGCAGTATTTT. The variable domain in full, with the rest retrieved from reference TRBV7-6 and TRBJ2-3, is GAGVSQSPRYKVTKRGQDVALRCDPISGHVSLYWYRQALGQGPEFLTYFNYEAQQDKSGLPNDRFSAERPEGSISTLTIQRTEQRDSAMYRCASSLGDRHTDTQYFGPGTRLTVL.

This chain connects TRBV11-2 to TRBJ2-5, with 12 bases lining up with TRBD2. Germline V lookup: CDR1 SGHAT, CDR2 FQNNGV. The CDR3 is 17 amino acids. J was trimmed by 2 bases and V by 1 base; bases with no gene match: 5. This chain's CDR3 is CASSLGRLAGAQETQYF. Written as DNA, the CDR3 is TGTGCCAGCAGCTTAGGGCGACTAGCGGGGGCACAAGAGACCCAGTACTTC.

The J gene is TRBJ1-6, the V gene TRBV7-2; D perhaps matches TRBD1 (5 bases). Germline CDR1 reads SGHTA; CDR2 reads FQGNSA. The V gene lost 5 bases and the J gene lost 9 bases, with 17 bases spanning the gap. The CDR3 is 15 amino acids. As DNA, the CDR3 is TGTGCCAGCAGCGAAACGACAGTGGGGAGTTCACCCCTCCACTTT. This sequence encodes CASSETTVGSSPLHF.

The CDR3, as DNA: TGTGCCAGCAGTTCCAGGGGGGCAACTAATGAAAAACTGTTTTTT. This translates into CASSSRGATNEKLFF. This chain joins TRBV9 and TRBJ1-4; 7 bases are shared with TRBD1. The ends lost 5 bases at V and 0 bases at J; junction bases unmatched: 4. This CDR3 comprises 15 residues. Germline V gene lookup returns CDR1 SGDLS and CDR2 YYNGEE. Full variable domain (outside the CDR3, taken from reference TRBV9 and TRBJ1-4): DSGVTQTPKHLITATGQRVTLRCSPRSGDLSVYWYQQSLDQGLQFLIQYYNGEERAKGNILERFSAQQFPDLHSELNLSSLELGDSALYFCASSSRGATNEKLFFGSGTQLSVL.

The rearrangement links TRBV5-4 to TRBJ1-2, with TRBD1 as a possible D gene (5 bases). Germline V gene sequence: CDR1 SGHNT, CDR2 YYREEE (reference sequence). Trimming cost V 0 bases and J 7 bases, with 19 bases left between them. This CDR3 has 16 residues. CDR3 in amino acids: CASSLAGGKESFGYTF. DNA of the CDR3: TGTGCCAGCAGCTTGGCCGGGGGGAAGGAGTCTTTTGGCTACACCTTC.

The chain employs TRBV5-1 and TRBJ2-5; 8 bases map to TRBD1. The CDR3 has 14 amino acids. The germline gives CDR1 SGHRS, CDR2 YFSETQ. J was trimmed by 5 bases and V by 0 bases; bases with no gene match: 3. The CDR3 reads CASSLGQGAETQYF. The CDR3 DNA reads as TGCGCCAGCAGCTTGGGTCAGGGGGCGGAGACCCAGTACTTC.

The rearrangement links TRBV5-1 to TRBJ2-5; D gene unclear. The CDR3 contains 14 residues. The ends were cut back, 0 bases at V and 2 bases at J, with 8 bases in the middle. The germline V gene encodes CDR1 SGHRS and CDR2 YFSETQ. The CDR3 loop is CASSLVAVQETQYF. Written as DNA, the CDR3 is TGCGCCAGCAGCTTGGTGGCAGTTCAAGAGACCCAGTACTTC.

The J gene is TRBJ1-2, the V gene TRBV4-3; D possibly corresponds to TRBD1 (5 bases). Germline lookup yields CDR1 LGHNA and CDR2 YSLEER. V was shortened by 5 bases and J by 8 bases, with 15 bases between the two germline ends. This CDR3 region has 13 residues. The CDR3 reads CASSDLKRGGYTF. The DNA for the CDR3 is TGCGCCAGCAGCGACCTTAAAAGGGGAGGCTACACCTTC.

This chain uses TRBV18 with TRBJ1-1; D gene uncertain. With 1 base removed from V and 0 bases from J, the gap between germline ends came to 12 bases. The CDR3 loop spans 16 amino acids. From germline, CDR1 is KGHSH and CDR2 LQKENI. The CDR3 nucleotides are TGTGCCAGCTCACCACGGTCCGGGGTCATGAACACTGAAGCTTTCTTT. Protein sequence: CASSPRSGVMNTEAFF.